This T cell receptor beta chain was retrieved from a study of regulatory T cells in long-lasting Graves disease. The time point was: newly diagnosed GD, antithyroid drugs for less than 3 months. Following extraction of RNA from PBMCs, that RNA was used to make the TCR library. General study points: Analysis covered peripheral blood alone, not thyroid tissue.

The sample holds a few counts of this clonotype. The antigen is unknown. Construction of the TCR beta libraries employed iRepertoire HTBI primers in conjunction with Arm-PCR of CDR3 regions. TCRdb re-derived calls from the multiplex PCR reads in MiXCR, one entry per CDR3 protein. The data contain 680,000 or so distinct CDR3 sequences, 15% to 20% of them singletons. Another study also made use of these data, one on T cells in Graves' hyperthyroidism and ophthalmopathy. As that report states: Researchers barred patients who had uncontrolled infection, other autoimmune disease, pregnancy or lactation.

This receptor was taken from a woman aged 30 to 39 with Graves disease. The sample was peripheral blood mononuclear cells (PBMCs), taken at new diagnosis, from a patient treated with antithyroid drugs.

CDR3 loop: CASAPGQGLREQYF. DNA of the CDR3: TGCGCCAGCGCTCCGGGACAGGGCCTACGGGAGCAGTACTTC. The rearrangement joins TRBV5-1 to TRBJ2-7, with 9 positions matching TRBD1. The length of the CDR3 is 14 residues. Trimming took 7 bases from V and 7 from J; bases not matched to a gene: 12. Germline V gives CDR1 SGHRS, CDR2 YFSETQ.